A selection of T cell receptor beta chains follows, all from one sample in a study of shared clonotypes between healthy human individuals. Assay: immunoSEQ multiplex PCR; the TCRdb copy retains only in-frame clones and omits some. Among roughly 680,000 clones listed, 55% to 80% were seen once. Sequenced material: memory CD4+ T cells sorted from blood. These receptors all stem from a woman under 40 in good health. Both conserved end residues are part of each CDR3. A D gene is named only where the DNA matches it firmly. For some rows the clone size is stated as once, few or many, or as a class when expanded; others skip it.

j_gene: TRBJ2-5
d_gene: -
abundance: -
v_gene: TRBV28
CDR3nt: TGTGCCAGCACTCGGGGAGGAAAGACCCAGTACTTC
CDR3aa: CASTRGGKTQYF

j_gene: TRBJ2-1
d_gene: TRBD2
abundance: -
v_gene: TRBV7-8
CDR3nt: TGTGCCAGCAGCCACGGCACTAGCGGAGCACCGGGGTTCTTC
CDR3aa: CASSHGTSGAPGFF

j_gene: TRBJ1-2
d_gene: -
abundance: -
v_gene: TRBV30
CDR3nt: TGTGCCTGGAAAGTGGCTTGGGGCTGGGACTATGGCTACACCTTC
CDR3aa: CAWKVAWGWDYGYTF

j_gene: TRBJ1-2
d_gene: -
abundance: once
v_gene: TRBV5-1
CDR3nt: TGCGCCAGCAGCTTCTGGGACTATGGCTACACCTTC
CDR3aa: CASSFWDYGYTF

j_gene: TRBJ2-6
d_gene: TRBD1
abundance: few
v_gene: TRBV2
CDR3nt: TGTGCCAGCGGGACAGGGGATTTCTCTGGGGCCAACGTCCTGACTTTC
CDR3aa: CASGTGDFSGANVLTF

j_gene: TRBJ2-3
d_gene: -
abundance: -
v_gene: TRBV6-4
CDR3nt: TGTGCCAGCAGTGCCAGGGGACTCCCCACAGATACGCAGTATTTT
CDR3aa: CASSARGLPTDTQYF

j_gene: TRBJ2-7
d_gene: -
abundance: once
v_gene: TRBV2
CDR3nt: TGTGCCAGCAGGGGACTCTACGAGCAGTACTTC
CDR3aa: CASRGLYEQYF

j_gene: TRBJ1-2
d_gene: TRBD1
abundance: -
v_gene: TRBV28
CDR3nt: TGTGCCGGAGGGACAGGGGCCTCGAGGACCGCTGGCTACACCTTC
CDR3aa: CAGGTGASRTAGYTF

j_gene: TRBJ1-3
d_gene: -
abundance: -
v_gene: TRBV5-1
CDR3nt: TGCGCCAGCAGCCCAGGAACCTCTGGAAACACCATATATTTT
CDR3aa: CASSPGTSGNTIYF

j_gene: TRBJ2-7
d_gene: TRBD1
abundance: -
v_gene: TRBV2
CDR3nt: TGTGCCAGCAGGGAAAGGACAGGGGTTAGTTACGAGCAGTACTTC
CDR3aa: CASRERTGVSYEQYF

j_gene: TRBJ1-2
d_gene: TRBD1
abundance: -
v_gene: TRBV28
CDR3nt: TGTGCCAGCACTGTTGGGACAGGGGTTGATGGCTACACCTTC
CDR3aa: CASTVGTGVDGYTF

j_gene: TRBJ2-1
d_gene: -
abundance: -
v_gene: TRBV18
CDR3nt: TGTGCCAGCTCACCACTAGCGGAGGCCTACAATGAGCAGTTCTTC
CDR3aa: CASSPLAEAYNEQFF

j_gene: TRBJ2-3
d_gene: TRBD2
abundance: -
v_gene: TRBV27
CDR3nt: TGTGCCAGCAGTTTATCGTCGGCGGGAGGGCCTTGGGCAGATACGCAGTATTTT
CDR3aa: CASSLSSAGGPWADTQYF

j_gene: TRBJ1-5
d_gene: -
abundance: -
v_gene: TRBV28
CDR3nt: TGTGCCAGCAGTTGGTCCGGCTACAATCAGCCCCAGCATTTT
CDR3aa: CASSWSGYNQPQHF

j_gene: TRBJ1-2
d_gene: -
abundance: -
v_gene: TRBV7-3
CDR3nt: TGTGCCAGCAGCCCAACGCCGGGAAACTATGGCTACACCTTC
CDR3aa: CASSPTPGNYGYTF

j_gene: TRBJ2-7
d_gene: TRBD2
abundance: -
v_gene: TRBV6-6
CDR3nt: TGTGCCAGCAGTTACTCGAGGGGAGGGGCCTACGAGCAGTACTTC
CDR3aa: CASSYSRGGAYEQYF

j_gene: TRBJ2-7
d_gene: -
abundance: -
v_gene: TRBV18
CDR3nt: TGTGCCAGCTCGTTCAGTGAGACTTCCACCTACGAGCAGTACTTC
CDR3aa: CASSFSETSTYEQYF

j_gene: TRBJ2-3
d_gene: TRBD2
abundance: few
v_gene: TRBV7-3
CDR3nt: TGTGCCAGCAGCCAGAGTAGCGGGAGCGGCACAGATACGCAGTATTTT
CDR3aa: CASSQSSGSGTDTQYF

j_gene: TRBJ2-1
d_gene: -
abundance: -
v_gene: TRBV7-2
CDR3nt: TGTGCCAGCAGCTTAAATGCCTTGGTGAACAATGAGCAGTTCTTC
CDR3aa: CASSLNALVNNEQFF

j_gene: TRBJ1-4
d_gene: -
abundance: -
v_gene: TRBV28
CDR3nt: TGTGCCAGCAGTTCCCCGCAGGGACGGGAAAAACTGTTTTTT
CDR3aa: CASSSPQGREKLFF

j_gene: TRBJ1-4
d_gene: -
abundance: -
v_gene: TRBV5-4
CDR3nt: TGTGCCAGCAGCTCACAACCCGGGCCTAATGAAAAACTGTTTTTT
CDR3aa: CASSSQPGPNEKLFF

j_gene: TRBJ2-5
d_gene: -
abundance: -
v_gene: TRBV5-1
CDR3nt: TGCGCCAGCAGCGAACGATCAGGGATAGAGACCCAGTACTTC
CDR3aa: CASSERSGIETQYF

j_gene: TRBJ1-2
d_gene: -
abundance: -
v_gene: TRBV6-6
CDR3nt: TGTGCCAGCAGTTACAAGGGATGGGACTATGGCTACACCTTC
CDR3aa: CASSYKGWDYGYTF

j_gene: TRBJ1-1
d_gene: -
abundance: few
v_gene: TRBV28
CDR3nt: TGTGCCAGCACCTTCACTACAGGGCTCGTGAACACTGAAGCTTTCTTT
CDR3aa: CASTFTTGLVNTEAFF

j_gene: TRBJ2-5
d_gene: -
abundance: -
v_gene: TRBV18
CDR3nt: -
CDR3aa: CASSPLERETQYF

j_gene: TRBJ2-5
d_gene: -
abundance: -
v_gene: TRBV6-1
CDR3nt: TGTGCCAGCGCGGGGTTGGGCCAAGAGACCCAGTACTTC
CDR3aa: CASAGLGQETQYF

j_gene: TRBJ2-7
d_gene: TRBD2
abundance: -
v_gene: TRBV28
CDR3nt: TGTGCCAGCAGATATACTAGCGGGAGTCACTACGAGCAGTACTTC
CDR3aa: CASRYTSGSHYEQYF